This is a list of T cell receptor beta chains from one sample in a study of follicular helper T cells after annual influenza vaccination. The data were produced by immunoSEQ multiplex PCR, yet TCRdb's version contains in-frame clones alone and is incomplete. The sample consists of about 27,000 clones, around 80% of them appearing once. The specimen was CXCR5+ CD38- circulating T follicular helper cells from blood, collected on the day of influenza vaccination. The source is an adult who received the influenza vaccine. CDR3s include the opening cysteine and the closing phenylalanine or tryptophan. The D gene is left open where the match is weak. Clone size is stated in some rows and not others, as once, few, many or a class when expanded.

j_call,d_call,clone_size,v_call,cdr3_nt,cdr3_aa
TRBJ1-2,-,-,TRBV6-5,TGTGCCAGCAGAAGGGGGGGGTCCCGTGGCTACACCTTC,CASRRGGSRGYTF
TRBJ2-3,-,-,TRBV6-5,TGTGCCAGCAGTACTCGGGGGGCCCGCACAGATACGCAGTATTTT,CASSTRGARTDTQYF
TRBJ2-5,TRBD1,-,TRBV11-2,TGTGCCAGCAGCTTAGATTGGGACAGGGGAGAGACCCAGTACTTC,CASSLDWDRGETQYF
TRBJ2-7,-,-,TRBV11-2,TGTGCCAGCAGCTTAGGCGGTTTGTACGAGCAGTACTTC,CASSLGGLYEQYF
TRBJ2-3,-,once,TRBV11-2,TGTGCCAGCAGCTTAGGGGGAGGAACGCAGTATTTT,CASSLGGGTQYF
TRBJ1-2,-,-,TRBV29-1,TGCAGCGTTGGGACAAACTATGGCTACACCTTC,CSVGTNYGYTF
TRBJ1-2,TRBD1,-,TRBV18,TGTGCCAGCTCACCCGAAGGACAGGGCTTCTATGGCTACACCTTC,CASSPEGQGFYGYTF
TRBJ2-3,-,few,TRBV11-2,TGTGCCAGCAGCTTAAGGGGACACACCACAGATACGCAGTATTTT,CASSLRGHTTDTQYF
TRBJ1-6,TRBD1,-,TRBV7-3,TGTGCCAGCAGCCCTGGGACAGGGCCATCACCCCTCCACTTT,CASSPGTGPSPLHF
TRBJ1-3,TRBD1,-,TRBV5-1,TGCGCCAGCAGCCTAACCGGGACAGGTCTAAACACCATATATTTT,CASSLTGTGLNTIYF
TRBJ2-7,TRBD1,-,TRBV7-8,TGTGCCAGCAGCTTAGGACAGGGGAAAGGCGAGCAGTACTTC,CASSLGQGKGEQYF
TRBJ2-6,TRBD1,-,TRBV5-4,TGTGCCAGCAGCTTACCGGACAGGGCATTCTCTGGGGCCAACGTCCTGACTTTC,CASSLPDRAFSGANVLTF
TRBJ1-1,-,once,TRBV4-2,TGTGCCAGCAGCCAAGATGGCGGGCTCATGAACACTGAAGCTTTCTTT,CASSQDGGLMNTEAFF
TRBJ1-2,-,-,TRBV7-8,TGTGCCAGCAGCTCCAGGGAGGGTTCCTATGGCTACACCTTC,CASSSREGSYGYTF
TRBJ1-6,TRBD1,-,TRBV7-8,TGTGCCAGCAGCTGGACAGGGGGCGGTTCACCCCTCCACTTT,CASSWTGGGSPLHF
TRBJ2-5,-,-,TRBV5-6,TGTGCCAGCAGCCCAATCGGACGGAGCAGTGAAGGGGCCCAGTACTTC,CASSPIGRSSEGAQYF
TRBJ1-6,TRBD1,-,TRBV5-1,TGCGCCAGCAAGGCTTCCGGGACAGGGATGAATTCACCCCTCCACTTT,CASKASGTGMNSPLHF
TRBJ1-6,-,-,TRBV6-5,TGTGCCAGCAGCAAAGGGGCGGGGAATTCACCCCTCCACTTT,CASSKGAGNSPLHF
TRBJ1-1,-,-,TRBV28,TGTGCCAGCAGCCAAATCCCCGCGTACACTGAAGCTTTCTTT,CASSQIPAYTEAFF
TRBJ2-2,TRBD2,-,TRBV5-6,TGTGCCAGCAGCCGGGACTATACGAACACCGGGGAGCTGTTTTTT,CASSRDYTNTGELFF